Following are 32 T cell receptor beta chains from one sample sequenced in a study of T-cell memory formation after mild COVID-19. TCRdb re-derived calls from the 5' RACE reads in MiXCR, one entry per CDR3 protein. The sample has roughly 450,000 distinct CDR3 sequences; about 18% are singletons. Sequenced material: PBMCs or a T cell subset sorted from them (not recorded which). These receptors were obtained from an adult woman who had mild COVID-19 (a few samples of this study predate the infection). Cell type and time point are not known.

The CDR3 sequence is CASSLDPPDRGGDEKLFF. As DNA, the CDR3 is TGCGCCAGCAGCTTGGACCCACCGGACAGGGGAGGGGATGAAAAACTGTTTTTT. The rearrangement uses TRBV5-1 and TRBJ1-4; 9 nucleotides agree with TRBD1. With 0 bases clipped from V and 6 bases from J, the junction kept 12 bases outside the gene matches. The CDR3 runs to 18 residues. Germline V gene lookup returns CDR1 SGHRS and CDR2 YFSETQ.

The rearrangement joins TRBV24-1 to TRBJ2-1; TRBD2 might be the D (6 bases). This CDR3 contains 16 residues. The germline CDR1 and CDR2 sequences are KGHDR and SFDVKD. V lost 1 base, J lost 3 bases, and 12 bases lay in between. The CDR3 nucleotides are TGTGCCACCAGTGATTTAAGTGCGGGACTCTACAATGAGCAGTTCTTC. Translated: CATSDLSAGLYNEQFF.

This clonotype was counted only a few times. The V gene is TRBV5-1, the J gene TRBJ2-3, with a tentative D call TRBD1 (5 bases). Trimming pared 1 base from V and 0 bases from J, leaving 12 bases between. CDR3 length: 16 residues. Germline V gene data show CDR1 as SGHRS and CDR2 as YFSETQ. CDR3 sequence (DNA): TGCGCCAGCAGCTTGCTGCAGGGAAGGAGCACAGATACGCAGTATTTT. This sequence encodes CASSLLQGRSTDTQYF.

In this sample, this clonotype turned up many times. The junction departs from germline at one end; a sequencing error may be responsible. The chain has TRBV7-9 and TRBJ2-1, with TRBD2 matching 11 bases. The CDR3 covers 14 residues. Germline V lookup: CDR1 SEHNR, CDR2 FQNEAQ (reference sequence). CDR3 nucleotides: TGTGCCAGCAGCTCACAGCTAGCGGGAGGAATCGGGCTCTTC. Amino acids: CASSSQLAGGIGLF.

This clonotype was detected many times. The V call is TRBV5-1, the J call TRBJ2-1; no clear D. Germline V gives CDR1 SGHRS, CDR2 YFSETQ. CDR3 length: 12 amino acids. V lost 7 bases, J lost 10 bases, and 15 bases lay in between. The CDR3 spells CASRFGELEQFF. CDR3 bases: TGCGCCAGCCGTTTTGGGGAATTGGAGCAGTTCTTC.

V is TRBV10-3 and J is TRBJ1-3, with D possibly matching TRBD1 (6 bases). CDR1 is ENHRY and CDR2 is SYGVKD in the germline V gene. Trimming stripped 0 bases from V and 3 bases from J, with 9 bases between. CDR3 size: 15 residues. CDR3 coding DNA: TGTGCCATCAGTGAGTCCCCGGACAGTGGAAACACCATATATTTT. It yields the protein CAISESPDSGNTIYF.

This chain uses TRBV12-3 or TRBV12-4 with TRBJ2-1; D is perhaps TRBD2 (6 bases). V lost 6 bases and J lost 0, with 18 bases in between. The CDR3 is made up of 17 amino acids. DNA of the CDR3: TGTGCCAGCAGCCACCGATTTGCGGGAAGCTCCTACAATGAGCAGTTCTTC. Encoded protein: CASSHRFAGSSYNEQFF.

The chain couples TRBV27 to TRBJ2-1; 10 positions agree with TRBD2. The CDR3 runs to 15 residues. The germline V gene encodes CDR1 MNHEY and CDR2 SMNVEV (reference sequence). V was clipped by 1 base and J by 6 bases; unmatched bases: 3. As DNA, the CDR3 is TGTGCCAGCAGTTTATATAGCGGGGGGATCAATGAGCAGTTCTTC. Translating gives CASSLYSGGINEQFF.

This clonotype has just a few counts. The chain joins TRBV6-1 to TRBJ2-7, with D possibly matching TRBD1 (6 bases). The V end was cut by 3 bases, the J end by 2 bases, with 14 bases between. The germline CDR1 and CDR2 sequences are MNHNS and SASEGT. The CDR3 is made up of 15 amino acids. CDR3 nucleotide sequence: TGTGCCAGCAGTGACCAGACAGGCCCTACCTACGAGCAGTACTTC. Translation gives CASSDQTGPTYEQYF.

This clonotype was observed once. The rearrangement joins TRBV18 to TRBJ2-5; no firm D call. The CDR3 has 13 amino acids. Between the trimmed V and J ends, which lost 6 bases and 5 bases, there was a span of 13 bases. The germline V gene encodes CDR1 KGHSH and CDR2 LQKENI. The CDR3: CASSTDLPETQYF. As DNA, the CDR3 is TGTGCCAGCTCCACCGACTTGCCGGAGACCCAGTACTTC.

This clonotype came up many times. This chain links TRBV5-1 with TRBJ2-3; the D gene is possibly TRBD1 (6 bases). The CDR3 has 14 amino acids. CDR1 and CDR2 from the germline V gene are SGHRS and YFSETQ. V was trimmed by 3 bases and J by 2 bases, leaving 10 bases between them. The CDR3 DNA follows: TGCGCCAGCAGCTCCAGGACAGACACAGATACGCAGTATTTT. Translating it yields CASSSRTDTDTQYF.

V usage is TRBV12-3 or TRBV12-4 and J usage is TRBJ2-5; D is ambiguous. The ends were cut back, 6 bases at V and 4 bases at J, with 9 bases in the middle. This CDR3 region has 12 residues. The CDR3 region is CASSGRTETQYF. The CDR3 DNA reads TGTGCCAGCAGCGGAAGGACAGAGACCCAGTACTTC.

The table lists this clonotype with a few counts. The chain carries TRBV5-1 and TRBJ1-3; D uncertain. The CDR3 is 15 amino acids. The germline V gene encodes CDR1 SGHRS and CDR2 YFSETQ. Between the trimmed V and J ends, which lost 7 bases and 4 bases, there was a span of 18 bases. In DNA, the CDR3 is TGCGCCAGCTCAGCTTCGGCCAGCAGGGGAAACACCATATATTTT. Residues: CASSASASRGNTIYF.

The chain uses TRBV3-1 and TRBJ2-1, with 8 positions matching TRBD2. V shed 6 bases and J 0 bases; nucleotides not matched to a gene: 4. This CDR3 contains 15 residues. Germline V gene sequence: CDR1 LGHDT, CDR2 YNNKEL (reference sequence). CDR3 protein: CASRDLAGSYNEQFF. DNA for the CDR3: TGTGCCAGCAGGGACCTAGCGGGCTCCTACAATGAGCAGTTCTTC.

The chain uses TRBV24-1 and TRBJ2-2; 7 bases are a match to TRBD2. The CDR3 consists of 16 residues. The V gene end was trimmed by 4 bases and the J gene end by 6 bases; junction bases not matched to a gene: 10. Germline CDR1 is KGHDR and CDR2 is SFDVKD. CDR3 protein: CATSDSLGRDPGELFF. DNA of the CDR3: TGTGCCACCAGTGACTCCCTTGGGAGGGACCCCGGGGAGCTGTTTTTT.

This chain joins TRBV5-1 and TRBJ1-2; 7 bases are a match to TRBD1. V was pared by 1 base and J by 6 bases, with 12 bases of the junction left unmatched. This CDR3 contains 16 residues. The germline gives CDR1 SGHRS, CDR2 YFSETQ. The CDR3 spells CASSLHPLEGANGYTF. CDR3 DNA: TGCGCCAGCAGCTTGCACCCCTTGGAGGGGGCGAATGGCTACACCTTC.

The chain employs TRBV6-5 and TRBJ2-1, with D possibly called TRBD1 or TRBD2 (5 bases each). V was trimmed by 4 bases and J by 10 bases, leaving 14 bases between them. Germline CDR1 reads MNHEY; CDR2 reads SVGAGI. The CDR3 runs 13 residues. The CDR3 region is CASSFTLGEEQFF. In DNA form, the CDR3 reads TGTGCCAGCAGTTTTACTCTAGGGGAGGAGCAGTTCTTC.

The V gene is TRBV5-1, the J gene TRBJ1-1; TRBD1 is a possible D gene (6 bases). The CDR3 spans 16 residues. Looked up from germline, CDR1 is SGHRS and CDR2 is YFSETQ. Trimming pared 0 bases from V and 0 bases from J, leaving 12 bases between. The CDR3 region has the DNA TGCGCCAGCAGCTTGGACCATCAGGGGATGAACACTGAAGCTTTCTTT. Protein product: CASSLDHQGMNTEAFF.

This chain uses TRBV12-3 or TRBV12-4 with TRBJ1-1; the match to TRBD1 covers 8 bases. CDR3 length equals 13 residues. V was pared by 6 bases and J by 10 bases, with 10 bases of the junction left unmatched. In DNA form, the CDR3 reads TGTGCCAGCAGCCCCAGGGGGCCAGGGGTAGCTTTCTTT. This translates into CASSPRGPGVAFF.

The chain uses TRBV15 and TRBJ1-1; weak D call: TRBD1 (6 bases). Germline values: CDR1 LNHNV, CDR2 YYDKDF (reference sequence). Trimming removed 3 bases from V and 0 bases from J, with 14 bases in between. The CDR3 extends over 16 amino acids. CDR3 loop: CATSRESGTLNTEAFF. The CDR3 DNA reads TGTGCCACCAGCAGGGAGTCCGGGACACTGAACACTGAAGCTTTCTTT.

The chain recombines TRBV6-1 with TRBJ1-5; D not certain. Trimming pared 6 bases from V and 5 bases from J, leaving 11 bases between. This CDR3 has 13 amino acids. Germline V gene sequence: CDR1 MNHNS, CDR2 SASEGT. As DNA, the CDR3 is TGTGCCAGCAGCGAGGAGGGATATCAGCCCCAGCATTTT. It yields the protein CASSEEGYQPQHF.

In DNA, the CDR3 is TGTGCCAGCAAGCGGGACTCCCAAGAGACCCAGTACTTC. This encodes CASKRDSQETQYF. The chain recombines TRBV7-9 with TRBJ2-5; 7 bases align to TRBD2. Germline V gene data show CDR1 as SEHNR and CDR2 as FQNEAQ (reference sequence). The CDR3 runs to 13 residues. Losses at the gene ends were 7 bases for V and 1 base for J; bases not matched to a gene: 3.

There are a few counts of this clonotype. V and J are TRBV24-1 and TRBJ1-1; D gene unclear. Germline V gives CDR1 KGHDR, CDR2 SFDVKD. The CDR3 covers 15 residues. Trimming shortened V by 3 bases and J by 4 bases, and 14 bases separated the two germline ends. The CDR3 DNA follows: TGTGCCACCAGTGATCCTGACAAATTCGGCACTGAAGCTTTCTTT. Amino acid sequence: CATSDPDKFGTEAFF.

The chain carries TRBV9 and TRBJ2-7; the match to TRBD2 covers 7 bases. J was trimmed by 3 bases and V by 4 bases; bases with no gene match: 7. The germline gives CDR1 SGDLS, CDR2 YYNGEE. The CDR3 has 14 amino acids. The DNA for the CDR3 is TGTGCCAGCAGCCCATACCGGGACTACTACGAGCAGTACTTC. The encoded protein is CASSPYRDYYEQYF.

The sample holds a few counts of this clonotype. The chain employs TRBV9 and TRBJ2-2, with 10 bases fitting TRBD2. The CDR3 has 17 amino acids. J lost 2 bases, V lost 4 bases, and 8 bases had no gene match. The germline V gene has CDR1 SGDLS and CDR2 YYNGEE. CDR3 in DNA: TGTGCCAGCAGCCCCCCAGCGGGAGGGAGTAACACCGGGGAGCTGTTTTTT. Translated, it gives CASSPPAGGSNTGELFF.

V and J are TRBV15 and TRBJ2-7; 7 nucleotides agree with TRBD1. Germline V lookup: CDR1 LNHNV, CDR2 YYDKDF (reference sequence). CDR3 size: 13 residues. The V segment lost 4 bases and the J segment 4 bases; nucleotides outside the gene matches: 4. The CDR3 region is CATSTARGYEQYF. CDR3 bases: TGTGCCACCAGCACAGCCAGGGGGTACGAGCAGTACTTC.

J is TRBJ2-1 and V is TRBV2, with D possibly matching TRBD2 (7 bases). Germline-derived CDR1 and CDR2 are SNHLY and FYNNEI. Trimming took 2 bases from V and 2 from J, leaving 13 bases between them. CDR3 size: 16 residues. CDR3 amino acids: CASSELGGPAYNEQFF. Written as DNA, the CDR3 is TGTGCCAGCAGTGAATTGGGGGGGCCGGCCTACAATGAGCAGTTCTTC.

The chain carries TRBV2 and TRBJ1-2; no clear D. V was trimmed by 2 bases and J by 5 bases, leaving 12 bases between them. Per the germline V gene, CDR1 is SNHLY and CDR2 is FYNNEI. The CDR3 is 14 residues long. In nucleotides, the CDR3 is TGTGCCAGCAGTGAAAGGTGGTCGGATTATGGCTACACCTTC. It is translated as CASSERWSDYGYTF. Filled out from reference TRBV2 and TRBJ1-2, the complete variable domain reads EPEVTQTPSHQVTQMGQEVILRCVPISNHLYFYWYRQILGQKVEFLVSFYNNEISEKSEIFDDQFSVERPDGSNFTLKIRSTKLEDSAMYFCASSERWSDYGYTFGSGTRLTVV.

V usage is TRBV6-1 and J usage is TRBJ2-7; no clear D gene. Trimming removed 3 bases at V and 2 bases at J, with 8 bases between. Germline V gene lookup returns CDR1 MNHNS and CDR2 SASEGT. This CDR3 contains 13 residues. CDR3 sequence (DNA): TGTGCCAGCAGTGACAGAAAAACCTACGAGCAGTACTTC. Translating it yields CASSDRKTYEQYF.

The genes are TRBV5-5 and TRBJ2-7; maybe TRBD2 (6 bases). Germline V gene sequence: CDR1 SGHKS, CDR2 YYEKEE (reference sequence). The CDR3 covers 15 residues. V was clipped by 0 bases and J by 2 bases, with 12 bases between them. The CDR3 region is CASSLVGGLTYEQYF. As DNA, the CDR3 is TGTGCCAGCAGCTTGGTCGGGGGACTCACCTACGAGCAGTACTTC.

This clonotype was seen many times. V and J are TRBV7-3 and TRBJ1-6; no firm D call. Trimming pared 3 bases from V and 7 bases from J, leaving 7 bases between. Germline loops: CDR1 SGHTA, CDR2 FQGTGA. This CDR3 has 13 residues. For the CDR3, the DNA is TGTGCCAGCAGCTTTATGTTGAATTCACCCCTCCACTTT. Amino acids: CASSFMLNSPLHF.

This clonotype was counted only a few times. V is TRBV27 and J is TRBJ2-1, with D perhaps matching TRBD1 (6 bases). From germline, CDR1 is MNHEY and CDR2 SMNVEV (reference sequence). Trimming cost V 6 bases and J 0 bases, with 15 bases left between them. CDR3 length equals 16 residues. The CDR3: CASRQGTLSSYNEQFF. DNA of the CDR3: TGTGCCAGCAGGCAGGGGACGCTTAGCTCCTACAATGAGCAGTTCTTC.